This TCR beta chain was recovered during a study of CD8 T cells in Susac syndrome. V shed 2 bases and J shed 3 bases, with 15 bases lying between them. CDR1 SGDLS and CDR2 YYNGEE come from the germline V gene. This CDR3 is built from 15 residues. cDNA came from about 0.5 to 1 ug RNA primed by random hexamers. A single record per CDR3 protein comes from TCRdb applying MiXCR to the immunoSEQ multiplex PCR reads. The sample has 150,000 to 200,000 distinct CDR3 sequences, approximately 94% seen once; the top ten hold approximately 0.11%. This chain joins TRBV9 and TRBJ2-7; D may match TRBD1 or TRBD2 (5 bases each). The source material was CD4+ T cells from PBMCs. The source is a human donor with Susac syndrome. The CDR3 DNA reads TGTGCCAGCAGCGTTTCGTCAGGGAGTAGCTACGAGCAGTACTTC. Translation: CASSVSSGSSYEQYF.